There are a few counts of the clone carrying this TCR beta chain. Its antigen is currently unknown. Germline V gene lookup returns CDR1 MNHEY and CDR2 SMNVEV (reference sequence). The CDR3 length is 15 residues. V lost 3 bases to trimming and J lost 8 bases, with 16 bases between them. Via MiXCR, TCRdb re-called the reads, giving one row per CDR3 protein. The data contain some 350,000 distinct CDR3 sequences, roughly 34% of them singletons. This specimen belongs to a study of T cell repertoires in cytomegalovirus infection. Study as a whole: It was recently identified HLA-C-restricted and well-studied HLA-B-restricted CMV epitopes that the study used.

The chain carries TRBV27 and TRBJ1-4; D is perhaps TRBD1 (5 bases). Source: cultured PBMCs, taken from culture after CMV antigen stimulation. This TCR was sampled from a human donor in good health (CMV status not recorded). Some clones in this sample may be carry-over from other donors' samples. CDR3 loop: CASSFGSLRGEKLFF. The CDR3 bases are TGTGCCAGCAGTTTTGGTTCCCTACGGGGGGAAAAACTGTTTTTT.